This T cell receptor (beta chain) was sequenced for a study of shared clonotypes between healthy human individuals. Repertoires were generated with immunoSEQ multiplex PCR, while TCRdb's copy carries only in-frame clones and drops some. This sample yields over 700,000 clones, of which roughly two thirds are seen a single time; 1.8% belongs to the top ten. The TCR sequence derives from a woman aged 30 to 39 in good health. Sequencing input: memory CD4+ T cells sorted from blood. Subset in this sample: CD45RA-negative fraction.

Here the CDR3 reads CASSPGGAGKETQYF. CDR3 DNA: TGTGCCAGTAGTCCTGGGGGAGCGGGAAAAGAGACCCAGTACTTC. The V call is TRBV19, the J call TRBJ2-5; 7 bases map to TRBD2. Per germline, CDR1 LNHDA and CDR2 SQIVND (reference sequence). The trim removed 5 bases at V and 3 bases at J, leaving 9 bases unmatched. This CDR3 has 15 amino acids.